This T cell receptor (beta chain) was identified in a study of T-cell memory formation after mild COVID-19. Study overall: TCR clusters were mostly donor specific. Overall study results and limits: Specificity for SARS-CoV-2 was not confirmed among the second-wave clones peaking on day 37.

To note about this clonotype: Its antigen remains unknown.

This CDR3 has 14 amino acids. Trimming took 8 bases from V and 4 from J; bases not matched to a gene: 7. CDR1 LNHDA and CDR2 SQIVND come from the germline V gene (reference sequence). TCRdb processed the 5' RACE reads anew with MiXCR; each CDR3 protein has one entry. The sample records more than 100,000 distinct CDR3 sequences, approximately 15% being singletons. The sequence came from a man aged 18 to 35 who had mild COVID-19 (a few samples of this study predate the infection). Cell type and time point are not known. Sequencing input: PBMCs or a T cell subset sorted from them (not recorded which). V gene TRBV19 combines with J gene TRBJ2-1; 8 nucleotides line up with TRBD1. CDR3 protein: CASRRQGPYNEQFF. CDR3 coding DNA: TGTGCCAGTCGAAGACAGGGGCCGTACAATGAGCAGTTCTTC.